This TCR beta chain came from a study of shared T cell receptors in the human thymus. With 4 bases clipped from V and 6 bases from J, the junction kept 13 bases outside the gene matches. Germline V gene data show CDR1 as SGHDT and CDR2 as YYEEEE. The CDR3 is 15 amino acids. The data were produced by immunoSEQ multiplex PCR, yet TCRdb's version contains in-frame clones alone and is incomplete. The sample yields approximately 580,000 clones, approximately 80% seen once. This sample also appeared in a second study, on human thymus T cells. That source notes: Corrective surgery for congenital heart defects was being performed on the healthy Finnish infants who were the donors. Thymic material originated from resections removed in the course of corrective heart surgery. Repertoires sampled from thymus and blood appeared biased in V and J gene usage.

This TCR was sampled from a boy under two years old with a congenital heart defect. The V call is TRBV5-6, the J call TRBJ2-7, with 7 bases lining up with TRBD1. Sequenced sample: thymocytes. CDR3 amino acids: CASSTRPGGYSEQYF. As DNA, the CDR3 is TGTGCCAGCAGCACCCGGCCAGGGGGATATAGCGAGCAGTACTTC.